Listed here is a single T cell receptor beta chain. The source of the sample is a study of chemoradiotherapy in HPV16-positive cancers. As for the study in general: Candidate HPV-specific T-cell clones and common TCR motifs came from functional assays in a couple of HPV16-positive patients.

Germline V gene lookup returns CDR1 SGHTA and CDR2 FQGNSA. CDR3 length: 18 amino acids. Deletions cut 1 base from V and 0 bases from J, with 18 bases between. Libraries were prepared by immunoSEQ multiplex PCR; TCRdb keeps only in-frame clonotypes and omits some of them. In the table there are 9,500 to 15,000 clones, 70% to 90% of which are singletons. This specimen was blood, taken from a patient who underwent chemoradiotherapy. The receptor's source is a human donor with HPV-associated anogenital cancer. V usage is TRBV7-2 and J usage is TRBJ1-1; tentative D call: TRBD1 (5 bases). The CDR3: CASSLEYDSLNLNTEAFF. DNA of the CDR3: TGTGCCAGCAGCTTAGAGTACGACAGCCTTAACTTGAACACTGAAGCTTTCTTT.